Presented here are 30 T cell receptor beta chains from one specimen sequenced in a study of cytotoxic CD8 clonotypes in ibrutinib-treated CLL. The assay was immunoSEQ multiplex PCR, and TCRdb's table has in-frame clones only and misses some. Of about 11,000 clones in the sample, 79% are singletons; the top ten hold more than 15%. The input for sequencing was PBMCs, taken at disease progression, from a patient treated with ibrutinib. Every receptor here comes from a human donor with chronic lymphocytic leukemia.

The chain is built from TRBV6-1 and TRBJ2-3; D unresolved. Trimming shortened V by 2 bases and J by 6 bases, and 6 bases separated the two germline ends. CDR1 and CDR2 (germline): MNHNS, SASEGT. CDR3 length equals 12 residues. DNA of the CDR3: TGTGCCAGCAGTGAACGAAAGGATACGCAGTATTTT. Its protein product is CASSERKDTQYF.

This clone turned up a few times. The chain joins TRBV28 to TRBJ1-5; 7 nucleotides agree with TRBD1. Per germline, CDR1 MDHEN and CDR2 SYDVKM. Losses at the gene ends were 5 bases for V and 7 bases for J; bases not matched to a gene: 14. The CDR3 covers 16 residues. For the CDR3, the DNA is TGTGCCAGCAGTCAATCACAGGGGTTTCGTGAGCAGCCCCAGCATTTT. Its translation is CASSQSQGFREQPQHF.

The chain carries TRBV30 and TRBJ1-1, with 8 bases aligning to TRBD1. V gave up 8 bases and J gave up 1 base; unmatched junction bases: 9. The CDR3 extends over 14 amino acids. Germline V gives CDR1 GTSNPN, CDR2 SVGIG (reference sequence). In DNA form, the CDR3 reads TGTGCCGGGGGCCGCGGGACAGGGAACACTGAAGCTTTCTTT. This gives the protein CAGGRGTGNTEAFF.

V usage is TRBV18 and J usage is TRBJ2-7; TRBD1 aligns across 8 bases. J lost 7 bases, V lost 8 bases, and 13 bases had no gene match. This CDR3 contains 14 residues. Germline V gene lookup returns CDR1 KGHSH and CDR2 LQKENI. The CDR3 loop is CASPRAGGSKEQYF. The CDR3 DNA follows: TGTGCCAGCCCGCGAGCAGGGGGCTCGAAAGAGCAGTACTTC.

The chain uses TRBV6-5 and TRBJ1-1; TRBD1 agrees at 9 bases. This CDR3 has 15 residues. With V trimmed by 1 base and J by 8 bases, 8 bases remained unmatched. CDR1 MNHEY and CDR2 SVGAGI come from the germline V gene. The CDR3 spells CASSYWGWDRAEAFF. In nucleotides, the CDR3 is TGTGCCAGCAGTTACTGGGGGTGGGACAGGGCCGAAGCTTTCTTT.

J is TRBJ2-1 and V is TRBV21-1; the D call of TRBD1 is as the table states it, not checked on the DNA. TRBV21-1 is a pseudogene. This CDR3 has 14 residues. The CDR3 reads CASSKGTSYNEQFF. In nucleotides, the CDR3 is TGTGCCAGCAGCAAAGGGACATCCTACAATGAGCAGTTCTTC.

This clone was counted a few times. The chain combines TRBV9 with TRBJ1-6; D may be TRBD1 (6 bases). CDR1 is SGDLS, CDR2 YYNGEE, per germline. The CDR3 length is 14 residues. Between the trimmed V and J ends, which lost 3 bases and 10 bases, there was a span of 14 bases. CDR3 region: CASSEGGNGSPLHF. CDR3 nucleotide sequence: TGTGCCAGCAGCGAGGGGGGAAACGGCTCACCCCTCCACTTT.

This chain uses TRBV4-1 with TRBJ2-1, with 7 bases fitting TRBD2. The CDR3 runs 15 residues. CDR1 is MGHRA, CDR2 YSYEKL, per germline. V lost 0 bases, J lost 4 bases, and 3 bases stayed unmatched. The CDR3 DNA reads as TGCGCCAGCAGCCAAGACGCGGGAGAGTACAATGAGCAGTTCTTC. Translation gives CASSQDAGEYNEQFF.

The DNA of the CDR3 is TGCGCCAGCAGAGACAGGGATATCGGGGAGCTGTTTTTT. Protein: CASRDRDIGELFF. This chain links TRBV5-1 with TRBJ2-2; TRBD1 matches at 7 bases. V shed 5 bases and J 7 bases; nucleotides not matched to a gene: 5. This CDR3 contains 13 residues. CDR1 is SGHRS and CDR2 is YFSETQ in the germline V gene.

The chain carries TRBV18 and TRBJ1-4; TRBD1 matches at 8 bases. Trimming at V came to 2 bases and at J to 8 bases, leaving 7 bases not matched to a gene. Germline CDR1 KGHSH, CDR2 LQKENI. The CDR3 covers 15 residues. CDR3: CASSPRGQATEKLFF. For the CDR3, the DNA is TGTGCCAGCTCACCAAGGGGACAGGCAACCGAAAAACTGTTTTTT.

This clone occurred a few times. This sequence joins TRBV23-1 and TRBJ2-6; tentatively, D is TRBD1 or TRBD2 (5 bases each). TRBV23-1 is given ORF status, its function remaining uncertain. The CDR3 covers 17 residues. V dropped 3 bases and J dropped 1 base, with 13 bases sitting between them. CDR3 region: CASSQNRDGSGANVLTF. As DNA, the CDR3 is TGCGCCAGCAGTCAGAATAGGGACGGATCTGGGGCCAACGTCCTGACTTTC.

The V call is TRBV9, the J call TRBJ2-1; TRBD1 agrees at 7 bases. This CDR3 is built from 15 residues. Germline loops: CDR1 SGDLS, CDR2 YYNGEE. Unmatched junction bases numbered 4, after V lost 0 bases and J lost 4 bases. The CDR3 DNA follows: TGTGCCAGCAGCGTAGCAGGACAGGAATACAATGAGCAGTTCTTC. This encodes CASSVAGQEYNEQFF.

The V gene is TRBV6-1, the J gene TRBJ2-5; no clear D. The V end lost 2 bases, the J end lost 1 base, and 11 bases lay between the germline ends. Germline V gene lookup returns CDR1 MNHNS and CDR2 SASEGT. CDR3 length equals 15 residues. The DNA for the CDR3 is TGTGCCAGCAGTGAACAGCGTAGCCGCCAAGAGACCCAGTACTTC. This sequence encodes CASSEQRSRQETQYF.

The rearrangement joins TRBV5-4 to TRBJ1-2; D is undetermined. This CDR3 contains 13 residues. Per the germline V gene, CDR1 is SGHNT and CDR2 is YYREEE (reference sequence). Trimming left V 0 bases short and J 5 bases short, with 8 bases between. The DNA for the CDR3 is TGTGCCAGCAGCTTGGGGGCGCAGTATGGCTACACCTTC. Encoded protein: CASSLGAQYGYTF. Full variable domain (remainder filled in from reference TRBV5-4 and TRBJ1-2): ETGVTQSPTHLIKTRGQQVTLRCSSQSGHNTVSWYQQALGQGPQFIFQYYREEENGRGNFPPRFSGLQFPNYSSELNVNALELDDSALYLCASSLGAQYGYTFGSGTRLTVV.

The J gene is TRBJ2-2, the V gene TRBV18, with D perhaps TRBD1 (6 bases). CDR3 length: 18 amino acids. Looked up from germline, CDR1 is KGHSH and CDR2 is LQKENI. V gave up 2 bases and J gave up 3 bases, with 19 bases separating them. CDR3 DNA sequence: TGTGCCAGCTCACCATCACAGGGCCGCCTTCCGTACACCGGGGAGCTGTTTTTT. Its protein is CASSPSQGRLPYTGELFF.

This sequence joins TRBV20-1 and TRBJ1-5; no clear D gene. This CDR3 contains 10 residues. Germline V gene sequence: CDR1 DFQATT, CDR2 SNEGSKA (reference sequence). Trimming cost V 7 bases and J 5 bases, with 6 bases left between them. The CDR3 loop reads CSVEDQPQHF. Here the CDR3 DNA reads TGCAGTGTAGAGGATCAGCCCCAGCATTTT.

CDR3 nucleotide sequence: TGTGCCAGCAGCTTTCGCCCAGATACGCAGTATTTT. Protein: CASSFRPDTQYF. The rearrangement joins TRBV7-2 to TRBJ2-3; the D is unclear. The germline V and J ends were trimmed by 3 bases and 4 bases, with 5 bases remaining between them. The CDR3 is 12 residues long. Per germline, CDR1 SGHTA and CDR2 FQGNSA.

The V gene is TRBV7-9, the J gene TRBJ1-1, with a possible D match to TRBD1 (6 bases). There are 13 residues in the CDR3. The V gene's germline CDR1 is SEHNR and CDR2 FQNEAQ (reference sequence). The V and J ends lost 4 bases and 4 bases respectively, with 10 bases between them. The CDR3 bases are TGTGCCAGCAGCTCACAGGGTGCCACTGAAGCTTTCTTT. It translates to CASSSQGATEAFF.

This clone came up a few times. The gene calls are TRBV4-2 and TRBJ1-2; D not certain. The V end was cut by 0 bases, the J end by 0 bases, with 8 bases between. CDR3 length equals 15 residues. Germline V gene data show CDR1 as LGHNA and CDR2 as YNFKEQ. This CDR3 reads CASSQETAANYGYTF. The CDR3 bases are TGTGCCAGCAGCCAAGAGACCGCTGCTAACTATGGCTACACCTTC.

The CDR3 reads CAWSHTNGGYTF. Here the CDR3 DNA reads TGTGCCTGGAGTCACACCAACGGGGGCTACACCTTC. The chain joins TRBV30 to TRBJ1-2; D unresolved. This CDR3 region has 12 residues. V was pared by 2 bases and J by 8 bases, with 12 bases between. Germline V CDR1 and CDR2: GTSNPN, SVGIG (reference sequence).

Only one count was recorded for this clone. The rearrangement links TRBV7-9 to TRBJ1-1; 8 bases align to TRBD1. V dropped 5 bases and J dropped 5; count of bases not matched to a gene: 4. Looked up from germline, CDR1 is SEHNR and CDR2 is FQNEAQ (reference sequence). The CDR3 has 13 amino acids. CDR3 in amino acids: CASSGQGKTEAFF. The DNA for the CDR3 is TGTGCCAGCAGCGGACAGGGAAAAACTGAAGCTTTCTTT.

In its sample, this clone was seen a few times. This sample also contains other DNA sequences that code for the same CDR3. The rearrangement links TRBV25-1 to TRBJ2-1; TRBD2 matches 11 bases. The trim removed 8 bases at V and 5 bases at J, leaving 5 bases unmatched. This CDR3 has 14 residues. Germline V gene lookup returns CDR1 MGHDK and CDR2 SYGVNS. As DNA, the CDR3 is TGTGCCAGCCGTACTAGCGGGGGTGACAATGAGCAGTTCTTC. Its protein is CASRTSGGDNEQFF.

The genes are TRBV5-5 and TRBJ2-3; TRBD2 aligns across 11 bases. With V trimmed by 6 bases and J by 4 bases, 4 bases remained unmatched. Germline V lookup: CDR1 SGHKS, CDR2 YYEKEE (reference sequence). CDR3 length equals 14 residues. CDR3: CASTLAGGPDTQYF. CDR3 DNA sequence: TGTGCCAGCACGCTAGCGGGGGGCCCAGATACGCAGTATTTT.

This clone came up once. The chain is built from TRBV15 and TRBJ2-6, with D perhaps matching TRBD1 or TRBD2 (5 bases each). The CDR3 has 15 residues. V lost 1 base, J lost 2 bases, and 6 bases lay in between. Per germline, CDR1 LNHNV and CDR2 YYDKDF (reference sequence). CDR3 amino acids: CATSRGDAGANVLTF. CDR3 DNA sequence: TGTGCCACCAGCAGAGGGGACGCTGGGGCCAACGTCCTGACTTTC. Based on the CDR3 plus reference TRBV15 and TRBJ2-6, the full variable domain is DAMVIQNPRYQVTQFGKPVTLSCSQTLNHNVMYWYQQKSSQAPKLLFHYYDKDFNNEADTPDNFQSRRPNTSFCFLDIRSPGLGDTAMYLCATSRGDAGANVLTFGAGSRLTVL.

By share, this clone counts as medium-sized (0.01 to 0.1%). This rearrangement joins TRBV5-8 to TRBJ1-1, with D possibly TRBD1 on 5 matching bases. From germline, CDR1 is SGHTS and CDR2 YDEGEE. V shed 1 base and J shed 0 bases, with 19 bases lying between them. The CDR3 is made up of 18 amino acids. The CDR3 sequence: CASSLWMGGTSLNTEAFF. The DNA for the CDR3 is TGTGCCAGCAGCTTGTGGATGGGGGGAACGAGTTTGAACACTGAAGCTTTCTTT.

The count of this clone is one. The chain couples TRBV7-3 to TRBJ2-1; D not resolved. The CDR3 sequence is 12 residues long. With 4 bases removed from V and 7 bases from J, the gap between germline ends came to 8 bases. The germline gives CDR1 SGHTA, CDR2 FQGTGA. In DNA form, the CDR3 reads TGTGCCAGCAGCTCTAACACGAATGAGCAGTTCTTC. Translation: CASSSNTNEQFF.

The CDR3 coding sequence is TGTGCCAGCATCATGGACAGAACCTATAATTCACCCCTCCACTTT. It translates to CASIMDRTYNSPLHF. The chain couples TRBV2 to TRBJ1-6; possibly TRBD1 for D (6 bases). The germline V and J ends were trimmed by 7 bases and 2 bases, with 12 bases remaining between them. The CDR3 is 15 residues long. Germline V CDR1 and CDR2: SNHLY, FYNNEI.

The rearrangement links TRBV5-4 to TRBJ1-1; D remains unclear. V dropped 7 bases and J dropped 2 bases, with 9 bases sitting between them. Germline values: CDR1 SGHNT, CDR2 YYREEE (reference sequence). CDR3 size: 12 residues. The CDR3 loop reads CASGQYNTEAFF. The DNA of the CDR3 is TGTGCCAGCGGGCAGTATAACACTGAAGCTTTCTTT.

V is TRBV7-8 and J is TRBJ1-3, with 7 bases that match TRBD1. CDR3 length equals 19 residues. V was pared by 3 bases and J by 6 bases, with 20 bases of the junction left unmatched. Germline V gene data show CDR1 as SGHVS and CDR2 as FQNEAQ. The CDR3 sequence is CASSFPKEQGSIGINTIYF. CDR3 coding DNA: TGTGCCAGCAGCTTCCCCAAAGAACAGGGGAGTATTGGGATAAACACCATATATTTT.

CDR3 DNA sequence: TGTGCCAGCAGCTTAGACAGCCCCGGACAGGGGAGGAAAAACATTCAGTACTTC. It is translated as CASSLDSPGQGRKNIQYF. The chain carries TRBV7-2 and TRBJ2-4; TRBD1 matches at 9 bases. This CDR3 has 18 amino acids. V lost 1 base and J lost 4; bases outside the gene matches: 11. Looked up from germline, CDR1 is SGHTA and CDR2 is FQGNSA.